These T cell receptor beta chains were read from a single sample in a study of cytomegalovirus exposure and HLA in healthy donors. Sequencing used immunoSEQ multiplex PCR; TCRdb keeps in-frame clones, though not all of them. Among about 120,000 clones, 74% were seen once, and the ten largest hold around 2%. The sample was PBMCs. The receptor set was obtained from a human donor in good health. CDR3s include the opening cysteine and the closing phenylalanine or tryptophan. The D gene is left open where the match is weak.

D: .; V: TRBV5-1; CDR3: CASSLDRTQNSPLHF
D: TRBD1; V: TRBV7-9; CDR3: CASSLGEVIGGPRTYEQYF
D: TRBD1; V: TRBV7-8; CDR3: CASSTAQGAVGNQPQHF
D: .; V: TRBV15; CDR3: CATSRGGSGANVLTF
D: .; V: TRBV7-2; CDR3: CASSYQGGGNTEAFF
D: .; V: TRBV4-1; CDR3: CASSQDAQGLVGYTF
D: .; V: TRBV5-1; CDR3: CASSLGSNRADTQYF
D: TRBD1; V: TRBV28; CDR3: CASSPGGSGNQPQHF
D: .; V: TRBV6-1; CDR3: CASSERSIDNTGELFF
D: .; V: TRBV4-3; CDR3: CASSQDLIGGPREKLFF
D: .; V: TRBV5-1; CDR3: CASSLVGGSNTEAFF
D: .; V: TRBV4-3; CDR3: CASSPHRVRETQYF
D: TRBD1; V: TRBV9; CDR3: CASSVEDRRNTEAFF
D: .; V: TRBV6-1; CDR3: CASSEPGRGTTEAFF
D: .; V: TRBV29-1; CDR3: CSVGGANTGELFF
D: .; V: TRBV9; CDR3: CASSTRGATGELFF
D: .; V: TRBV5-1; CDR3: CASSFRARVQGEKLFF
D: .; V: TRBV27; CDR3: CASTPTRREQYF
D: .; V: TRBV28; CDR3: CASRTQQGYNEQFF
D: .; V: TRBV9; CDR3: CASSVEGQSNQPQHF
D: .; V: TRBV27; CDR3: CASRPWGDSPLHF
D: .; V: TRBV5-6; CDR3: CASSRRSALQDEKLFF